This entry features one TCR beta chain sequence. Its antigen is undetermined. Trimming took off 0 bases at V and 5 bases at J, with 5 bases between the two ends. CDR1 is MNHEY and CDR2 is SVGAGI in the germline V gene. The CDR3 is 13 residues long. The data are from a study of CD8+ T cells in alopecia areata. Study results and caveats: Normal scalp had lower clonality than lesional scalp, with alopecia totalis/universalis lesions showing this most strongly. The study found TCR sharing across patients less clear than in mice, possibly for HLA reasons.

RNA was isolated and reverse transcribed to cDNA, the sequencing template. Clones were read by immunoSEQ multiplex PCR, and TCRdb kept only the in-frame ones, dropping some. The data contain some 200,000 clones, more than 55% of them seen just once; the ten biggest clones take up about 5.3%. This chain links TRBV6-5 with TRBJ1-5; the D is unclear. This receptor was identified in a human donor in good health. The sample comprised CD8+ T cells sorted from blood. The CDR3 protein is CASSYSPDQPQHF. In DNA form, the CDR3 reads TGTGCCAGCAGTTACTCCCCTGATCAGCCCCAGCATTTT.